The present entry profiles one T cell receptor (beta chain) with its context. The entry originates in a study of blood T cell repertoires in COVID-19. Study in general: The analysed material was cDNA or gDNA that came from T cells, B-cell-depleted T cells, or PBMCs.

Data came from immunoSEQ multiplex PCR; TCRdb stores just in-frame clones and leaves some out. The table has 55,000 to 65,000 clones, 80% to 90% seen once. The length of the CDR3 is 14 residues. V lost 0 bases and J 4 bases, leaving 7 bases between the germline ends. Germline CDR1 reads SGHRS; CDR2 reads YFSETQ. The chain is built from TRBV5-1 and TRBJ1-4; tentatively, D is TRBD1 (6 bases). Sequenced: peripheral blood. The origin of this receptor is a man between 60 and 70 years old with COVID-19, enrolled during active disease. The CDR3 bases are TGCGCCAGCAGCTTGGGACAGGTTAATGAAAAACTGTTTTTT. Amino acid sequence: CASSLGQVNEKLFF.